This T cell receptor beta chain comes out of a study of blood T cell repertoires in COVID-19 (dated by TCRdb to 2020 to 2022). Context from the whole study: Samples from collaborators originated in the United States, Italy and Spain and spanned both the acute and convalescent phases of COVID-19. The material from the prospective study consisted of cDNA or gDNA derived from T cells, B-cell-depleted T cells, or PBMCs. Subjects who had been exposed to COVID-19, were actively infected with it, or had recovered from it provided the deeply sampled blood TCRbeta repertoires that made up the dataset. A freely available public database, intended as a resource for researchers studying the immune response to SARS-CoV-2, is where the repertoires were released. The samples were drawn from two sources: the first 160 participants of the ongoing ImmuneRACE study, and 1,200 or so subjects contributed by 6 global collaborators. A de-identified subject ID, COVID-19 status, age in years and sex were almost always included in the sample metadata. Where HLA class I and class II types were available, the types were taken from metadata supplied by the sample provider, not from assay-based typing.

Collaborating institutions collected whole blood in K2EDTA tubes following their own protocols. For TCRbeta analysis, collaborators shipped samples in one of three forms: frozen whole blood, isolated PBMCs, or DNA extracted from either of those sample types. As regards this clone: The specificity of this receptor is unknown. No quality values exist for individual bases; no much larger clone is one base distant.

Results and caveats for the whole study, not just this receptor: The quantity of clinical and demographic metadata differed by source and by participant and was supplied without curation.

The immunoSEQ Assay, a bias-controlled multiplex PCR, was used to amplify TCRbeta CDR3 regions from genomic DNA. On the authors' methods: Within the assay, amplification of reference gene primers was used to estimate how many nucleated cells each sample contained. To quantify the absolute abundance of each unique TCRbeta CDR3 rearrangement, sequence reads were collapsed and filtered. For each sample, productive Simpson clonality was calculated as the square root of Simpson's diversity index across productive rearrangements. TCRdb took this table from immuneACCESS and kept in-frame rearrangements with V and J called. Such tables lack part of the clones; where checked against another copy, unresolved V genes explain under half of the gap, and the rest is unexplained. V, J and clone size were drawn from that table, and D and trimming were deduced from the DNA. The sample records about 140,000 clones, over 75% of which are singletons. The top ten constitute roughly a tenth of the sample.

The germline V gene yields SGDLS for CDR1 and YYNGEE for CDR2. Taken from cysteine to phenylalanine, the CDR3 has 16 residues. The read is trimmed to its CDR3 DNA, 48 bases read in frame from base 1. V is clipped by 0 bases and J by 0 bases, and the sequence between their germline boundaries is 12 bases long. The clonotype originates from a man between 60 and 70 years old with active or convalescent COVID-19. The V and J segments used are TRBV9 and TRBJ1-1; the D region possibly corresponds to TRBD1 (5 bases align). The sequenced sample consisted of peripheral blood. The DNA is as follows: TGTGCCAGCAGCGTAGCTACAGGTAGACTGAACACTGAAGCTTTCTTT. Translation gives CASSVATGRLNTEAFF. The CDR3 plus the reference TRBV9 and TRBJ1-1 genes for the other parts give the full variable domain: DSGVTQTPKHLITATGQRVTLRCSPRSGDLSVYWYQQSLDQGLQFLIQYYNGEERAKGNILERFSAQQFPDLHSELNLSSLELGDSALYFCASSVATGRLNTEAFFGQGTRLTVV.